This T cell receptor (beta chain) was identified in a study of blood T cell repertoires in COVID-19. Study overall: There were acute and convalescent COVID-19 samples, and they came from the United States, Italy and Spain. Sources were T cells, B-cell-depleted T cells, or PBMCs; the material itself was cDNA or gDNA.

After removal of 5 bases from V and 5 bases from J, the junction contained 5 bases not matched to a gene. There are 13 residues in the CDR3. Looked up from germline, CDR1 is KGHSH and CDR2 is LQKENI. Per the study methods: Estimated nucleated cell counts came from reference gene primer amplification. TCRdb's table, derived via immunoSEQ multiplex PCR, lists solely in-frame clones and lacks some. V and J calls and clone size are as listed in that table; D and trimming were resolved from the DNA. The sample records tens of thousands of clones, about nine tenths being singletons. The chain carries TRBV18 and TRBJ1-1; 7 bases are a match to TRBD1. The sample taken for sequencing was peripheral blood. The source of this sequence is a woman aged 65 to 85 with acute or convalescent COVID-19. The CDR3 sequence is CASSIDRETEAFF. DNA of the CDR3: TGTGCCAGCTCAATTGACAGGGAGACTGAAGCTTTCTTT.